Following are 21 T cell receptor beta chains from one sample sequenced in a study of blood T cell repertoires in COVID-19 (dated by TCRdb to 2020 to 2022). Receptor libraries were prepared by the immunoSEQ multiplex PCR assay. Here the immuneACCESS table is served through TCRdb, limited to in-frame sequences with V and J called. Missing clones are a known gap in these copies; in checked studies unresolved V genes cover under half, and the rest lacks a known reason. Counted in this sample were roughly 700,000 clones; 85% to 90% of them appeared once. The ten largest clones capture about 0.26% of the sample. Sample: peripheral blood. These receptors were obtained from a young woman with acute or convalescent COVID-19.

V is TRBV5-1 and J is TRBJ1-2; D may be TRBD1 (6 bases). Germline-derived CDR1 and CDR2 are SGHRS and YFSETQ. The ends were cut back, 4 bases at V and 8 bases at J, with 21 bases in the middle. CDR3 size: 15 residues. In nucleotides, the CDR3 is TGCGCCAGCAGCGTAGACACCTCAGGGGTATCGGGCTACACCTTC. Protein: CASSVDTSGVSGYTF.

The V gene is TRBV9, the J gene TRBJ2-3; possibly TRBD2 for D (5 bases). CDR3 length equals 19 residues. V lost 0 bases and J 0 bases, leaving 20 bases between the germline ends. Germline V gene data show CDR1 as SGDLS and CDR2 as YYNGEE. The CDR3 reads CASSVADYSSNPSTDTQYF. The CDR3 nucleotides read TGTGCCAGCAGCGTAGCTGACTACTCCTCTAACCCGAGCACAGATACGCAGTATTTT.

The chain has TRBV21-1 and TRBJ1-3. TRBV21-1 is termed a pseudogene. This CDR3 contains 15 residues. Here the CDR3 reads CASSKVLAKGNTIYF. For the CDR3, the DNA is TGTGCCAGCAGCAAAGTTTTAGCCAAGGGAAACACCATATATTTT.

This clone came up once. The V gene is TRBV2, the J gene TRBJ1-1; 8 bases are a match to TRBD1. V was pared by 0 bases and J by 1 base, with 1 base of the junction left unmatched. The germline gives CDR1 SNHLY, CDR2 FYNNEI. The CDR3 contains 15 residues. In DNA form, the CDR3 reads TGTGCCAGCAGTGAAGCGGGACAGGAGAACACTGAAGCTTTCTTT. The encoded protein is CASSEAGQENTEAFF.

The rearrangement links TRBV19 to TRBJ1-2; D ambiguous. V lost 2 bases and J lost 1, with 17 bases in between. In germline, CDR1 is LNHDA, CDR2 SQIVND (reference sequence). The CDR3 spans 17 residues. The CDR3 loop is CASSIRQIVRHNYGYTF. The CDR3 nucleotides read TGTGCCAGTAGTATAAGGCAAATCGTCAGGCATAACTATGGCTACACCTTC.

The chain carries TRBV11-1 and TRBJ2-1; 9 bases map to TRBD1. In germline, CDR1 is SGHAT, CDR2 FQDESV (reference sequence). The trim removed 5 bases at V and 1 base at J, leaving 3 bases unmatched. CDR3 size: 15 residues. CDR3 DNA: TGTGCCAGCAGCCGGGACAGGGAGTCCTACAATGAGCAGTTCTTC. It encodes CASSRDRESYNEQFF.

This chain joins TRBV13 and TRBJ2-5, with 12 positions matching TRBD1. This CDR3 has 19 residues. Germline values: CDR1 PRHDT, CDR2 FYEKMQ (reference sequence). Trimming removed 5 bases from V and 5 bases from J; junction bases left unmatched: 18. In DNA, the CDR3 is TGTGCCAGCAGCCTACTAAACCCCGGGACAGGGGGCAGGTTGGAGACCCAGTACTTC. Translated, it gives CASSLLNPGTGGRLETQYF.

The CDR3 region is CASRRTSGGGYPTTDTQYF. The CDR3 DNA is TGTGCCAGCAGACGGACTAGCGGGGGGGGGTATCCTACCACAGATACGCAGTATTTT. The chain has TRBV5-4 and TRBJ2-3; TRBD2 matches at 15 bases. CDR1 and CDR2 from the germline V gene are SGHNT and YYREEE (reference sequence). The CDR3 extends over 19 amino acids. V shed 5 bases and J 2 bases; nucleotides not matched to a gene: 12.

The genes are TRBV19 and TRBJ2-1; 7 bases fit TRBD2. CDR3 length: 14 amino acids. Germline lookup yields CDR1 LNHDA and CDR2 SQIVND (reference sequence). J gave up 7 bases and V 7 bases, and 10 bases lay outside the gene matches. As DNA, the CDR3 is TGTGCCAGTACCCTGGGAGGGCTAATAAATGAGCAGTTCTTC. Its protein is CASTLGGLINEQFF.

The chain combines TRBV10-3 with TRBJ2-3; possible D gene TRBD1, 6 bases. Trimming cost V 2 bases and J 7 bases, with 10 bases left between them. Germline V gene sequence: CDR1 ENHRY, CDR2 SYGVKD. The CDR3 extends over 13 amino acids. The CDR3 region has the DNA TGTGCCATCAGTGAGCCAGGGGAGTATACGCAGTATTTT. It yields the protein CAISEPGEYTQYF.

This clone was seen once. V usage is TRBV6-4 and J usage is TRBJ1-2; 7 bases are shared with TRBD1. Trimming cost V 5 bases and J 8 bases; bases outside gene matches: 17. The CDR3 totals 16 residues. Germline V gives CDR1 MRHNA, CDR2 SNTAGT. CDR3 nucleotides: TGTGCCAGCAGTTACCGAACGACAGGGTACCCGTCGGGCTACACCTTC. The encoded protein is CASSYRTTGYPSGYTF.

The V gene is TRBV5-4, the J gene TRBJ2-1; 9 nucleotides line up with TRBD2. The CDR3 is made up of 14 amino acids. Trimming at V came to 2 bases and at J to 12 bases, leaving 9 bases not matched to a gene. CDR1 SGHNT and CDR2 YYREEE come from the germline V gene (reference sequence). The DNA for the CDR3 is TGTGCCAGCAGCTTCGGGCGGGGGGGCGTTGTGCAGTTCTTC. As protein: CASSFGRGGVVQFF.

This chain links TRBV5-1 with TRBJ1-1, with 10 bases identical to TRBD1. Germline assignment: CDR1 SGHRS and CDR2 YFSETQ. The CDR3 is 15 residues long. With V trimmed by 0 bases and J by 4 bases, 3 bases remained unmatched. CDR3 residues: CASSLGGTGATEAFF. In DNA form, the CDR3 reads TGCGCCAGCAGCTTGGGTGGGACAGGGGCCACTGAAGCTTTCTTT.

The chain is built from TRBV30 and TRBJ1-2; D uncertain. Trimming cost V 1 base and J 3 bases, with 15 bases left between them. Looked up from germline, CDR1 is GTSNPN and CDR2 is SVGIG (reference sequence). CDR3 length equals 15 residues. CDR3: CAWSDGYPYDYGYTF. In DNA, the CDR3 is TGTGCCTGGAGTGACGGTTACCCCTATGACTATGGCTACACCTTC.

The rearrangement uses TRBV29-1 and TRBJ2-1; TRBD2 is a possible D gene (5 bases). V lost 2 bases to trimming and J lost 13 bases, with 15 bases between them. Germline values: CDR1 SQVTM, CDR2 ANQGSEA. This CDR3 has 12 residues. CDR3 sequence (DNA): TGCAGCGTTGAACTGGGAGCCGTATTTCAGTTCTTC. The encoded protein is CSVELGAVFQFF.

Written as DNA, the CDR3 is TGTGCCAGCAGATCGGACAGGGGCTGGGCCGGGGAGCTGTTTTTT. This translates into CASRSDRGWAGELFF. The rearrangement links TRBV6-5 to TRBJ2-2; 9 bases align to TRBD1. V trimming: 6 bases; J trimming: 6 bases; junction bases outside the gene matches: 8. CDR3 length: 15 amino acids. CDR1 MNHEY and CDR2 SVGAGI come from the germline V gene.

Remarks on this clone: The identical CDR3 is also encoded by other nucleotide sequences in the sample. This chain joins TRBV4-1 and TRBJ1-2; possible D gene TRBD1, 6 bases. With 3 bases removed from V and 4 bases from J, the gap between germline ends came to 12 bases. The CDR3 is 14 residues long. In germline, CDR1 is MGHRA, CDR2 YSYEKL. The CDR3 spells CASSQGGGGYGYTF. The CDR3, as DNA: TGCGCCAGCAGCCAGGGGGGCGGGGGCTATGGCTACACCTTC.

The rearrangement uses TRBV4-2 and TRBJ2-2, with D possibly matching TRBD2 (7 bases). Deletions cut 8 bases from V and 7 bases from J, with 14 bases between. This CDR3 comprises 13 residues. CDR1 is LGHNA and CDR2 is YNFKEQ in the germline V gene. The CDR3 region has the DNA TGTGCCAGCGGAAAGGGGGGGAGCGGGGAGCTGTTTTTT. Residues: CASGKGGSGELFF.

V usage is TRBV5-1 and J usage is TRBJ2-1; TRBD2 aligns across 9 bases. CDR3 length equals 17 residues. Germline V gene sequence: CDR1 SGHRS, CDR2 YFSETQ. With V trimmed by 6 bases and J by 4 bases, 14 bases remained unmatched. CDR3 region: CASTANVGGGVYNEQFF. The DNA for the CDR3 is TGCGCCAGCACTGCGAACGTGGGCGGGGGGGTTTACAATGAGCAGTTCTTC.

This chain connects TRBV6-5 to TRBJ2-7, with 8 positions matching TRBD2. V trimming: 0 bases; J trimming: 1 base; junction bases outside the gene matches: 5. CDR1 MNHEY and CDR2 SVGAGI come from the germline V gene. CDR3 length: 16 residues. The CDR3 coding sequence is TGTGCCAGCAGTTACTCGGTACTAGCGGATTCCTACGAGCAGTACTTC. This translates into CASSYSVLADSYEQYF.

The rearrangement joins TRBV29-1 to TRBJ1-2, with a tentative D call TRBD1 (6 bases). Germline V gives CDR1 SQVTM, CDR2 ANQGSEA. Trimming stripped 5 bases from V and 2 bases from J, with 15 bases between. This CDR3 has 14 amino acids. CDR3 protein: CSVLTGPSNYGYTF. The CDR3 region has the DNA TGCAGCGTTCTCACAGGGCCCTCGAACTATGGCTACACCTTC.